The entry below describes one T cell receptor (beta chain). Its matching antigen is unknown. These data are taken from a study of identical twins. Study outcomes and limitations: Researchers reported weaker excess twin sharing in beta out-of-frame sequences.

cDNA carried unique molecular identifiers, and a universal primer site was added by template switching. Via MiXCR, TCRdb re-called the 5' RACE reads, giving one row per CDR3 protein. Found here are around 450,000 distinct CDR3 sequences, over 12% of them singletons; the top ten hold approximately 0.52%. The CDR3 consists of 19 residues. The germline gives CDR1 LGHDT, CDR2 YNNKEL (reference sequence). The V end was cut by 3 bases, the J end by 3 bases, with 24 bases between. The same specimen was also included in a second study, on yellow fever vaccine responses in identical twins. That source adds: Twin vaccine T cell responses reportedly seemed partly convergent, partly personalized.

The gene calls are TRBV3-1 and TRBJ2-1; D is ambiguous. Sequencing used CD4+ T cells sorted from blood. This clonotype was obtained from a woman in her late teens or twenties in good health. The CDR3 DNA reads TGTGCCAGCAGCCATTCGCCCCCCCTACCCCTTGGGGACTACAATGAGCAGTTCTTC. It yields the protein CASSHSPPLPLGDYNEQFF.